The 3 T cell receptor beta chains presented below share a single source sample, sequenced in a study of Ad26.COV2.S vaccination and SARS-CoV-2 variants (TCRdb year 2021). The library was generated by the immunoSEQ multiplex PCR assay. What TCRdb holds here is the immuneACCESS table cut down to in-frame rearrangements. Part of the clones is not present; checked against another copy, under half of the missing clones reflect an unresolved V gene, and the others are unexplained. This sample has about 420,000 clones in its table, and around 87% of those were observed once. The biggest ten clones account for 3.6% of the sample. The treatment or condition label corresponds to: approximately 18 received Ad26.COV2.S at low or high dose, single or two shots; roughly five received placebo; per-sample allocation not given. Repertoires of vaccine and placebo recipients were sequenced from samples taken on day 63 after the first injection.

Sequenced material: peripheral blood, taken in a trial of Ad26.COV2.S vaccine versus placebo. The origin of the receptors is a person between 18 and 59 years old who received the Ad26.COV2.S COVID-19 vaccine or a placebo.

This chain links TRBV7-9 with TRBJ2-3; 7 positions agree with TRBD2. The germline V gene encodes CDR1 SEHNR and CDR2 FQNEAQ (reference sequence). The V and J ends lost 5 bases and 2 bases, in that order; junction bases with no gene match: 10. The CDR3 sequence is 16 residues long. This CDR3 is CASSPVAGANTDTQYF. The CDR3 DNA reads TGTGCCAGCAGCCCCGTAGCGGGCGCAAACACAGATACGCAGTATTTT.

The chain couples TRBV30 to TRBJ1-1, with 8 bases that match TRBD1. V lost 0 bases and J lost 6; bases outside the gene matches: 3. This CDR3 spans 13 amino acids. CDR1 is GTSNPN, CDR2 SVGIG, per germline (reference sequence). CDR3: CAWSVQGVSEAFF. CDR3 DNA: TGTGCCTGGAGTGTACAGGGGGTTTCTGAAGCTTTCTTT.

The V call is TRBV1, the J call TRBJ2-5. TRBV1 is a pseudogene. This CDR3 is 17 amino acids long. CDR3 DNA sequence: TGCACCAGCCTTTCCCGAGACTGTCAGGTGCCGCAAGAGACCCAGTACTTC. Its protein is CTSLSRDCQVPQETQYF.